This is a list of T cell receptor beta chains from one sample in a study of cytomegalovirus exposure and HLA in healthy donors. Produced via immunoSEQ multiplex PCR; TCRdb's table is partial and in-frame only. Among about 170,000 clones listed, roughly 80% were seen once. Specimen: PBMCs. These receptors were obtained from a woman aged 45-60 years in good health and CMV-seropositive. The CDR3 runs from the conserved cysteine through the conserved F or W. The D gene is left open where the match is weak. Clone size appears in some rows only: once, few, many, or a class for an expanded clone.

NA TRBJ2-7 TRBV6-1 TRBD2 TGTGCCAGCACTAGCGGGAGCTCCTACGAGCAGTACTTC CASTSGSSYEQYF
NA TRBJ1-1 TRBV11-2 TRBD1 TGTGCCAGCAGCTCGGGACAGGTCATGAACACTGAAGCTTTCTTT CASSSGQVMNTEAFF
NA TRBJ2-3 TRBV16 NA TGTGCCAGCACAACGGGAACCCAGGATACGCAGTATTTT CASTTGTQDTQYF
once TRBJ1-4 TRBV6-1 TRBD1 TGTGCCAGCAGACTACAGGGGGACGGTGAAAAACTGTTTTTT CASRLQGDGEKLFF
NA TRBJ1-1 TRBV27 NA TGTGCCAGCAGTTTATCGAGGGCAGGGAGGGGATTAAACACTGAAGCTTTCTTT CASSLSRAGRGLNTEAFF
NA TRBJ1-2 TRBV9 NA TGTGCCAGCAGCGTAGGTGAGTATGGCTACACCTTC CASSVGEYGYTF
NA TRBJ2-1 TRBV7-9 NA TGTGCCAGCAGCTTATCGACTAAAGGCAATGAGCAGTTCTTC CASSLSTKGNEQFF
NA TRBJ2-2 TRBV6-5 NA TGTGCCAGCAGTTCTCAGGGGCCGGGGCCCGGGGAGCTGTTTTTT CASSSQGPGPGELFF
NA TRBJ2-7 TRBV11-2 TRBD2 TGTGCCAGCAGCCCCACCTCGGGAGGGAGCTCCTACGAGCAGTACTTC CASSPTSGGSSYEQYF
NA TRBJ2-2 TRBV5-1 NA TGCGCCAGCAGCCATTTTCTTGGGCGCACCGGGGAGCTGTTTTTT CASSHFLGRTGELFF
NA TRBJ2-2 TRBV7-3 TRBD2 TGTGCCAGCAGCTCAACCGGGACTACGAACACCGGGGAGCTGTTTTTT CASSSTGTTNTGELFF
NA TRBJ2-1 TRBV7-2 TRBD2 TGTGCCAGCAGCTTATTAGCGGGGGAGTTGCGGTACAATGAGCAGTTCTTC CASSLLAGELRYNEQFF
NA TRBJ2-3 TRBV5-1 TRBD1 TGCGCCAGCAGCTTGGTTGGGACAGGGACAGATACGCAGTATTTT CASSLVGTGTDTQYF
NA TRBJ2-5 TRBV6-5 NA TGTGCCAGCAGCCTTACATGGGGAGGAGAGACCCAGTACTTC CASSLTWGGETQYF
NA TRBJ1-3 TRBV9 NA TGTGCCAGCAGCCCAACAGGTCCTACGACGGGAAACACCATATATTTT CASSPTGPTTGNTIYF
NA TRBJ2-2 TRBV6-5 NA TGTGCCAGCCGACAGGCGCAAACGGGCACCGGGGAGCTGTTTTTT CASRQAQTGTGELFF
NA TRBJ1-2 TRBV6-5 TRBD1 TGTGCCAGCAGCCGTCCAGGGGGCGCGCTTTATGGCTACACCTTC CASSRPGGALYGYTF
NA TRBJ2-7 TRBV7-2 NA TGTGCCAGCAGCTTAGACCGAGGGAGCGAGCAGTACTTC CASSLDRGSEQYF
NA TRBJ2-5 TRBV7-2 NA TGTGCCAGCAGCTTAGGGTCCGGACAAGGGGCGTCGGAGACCCAGTACTTC CASSLGSGQGASETQYF
NA TRBJ2-7 TRBV11-2 NA TGTGCCAGCAGCTCCAACGTCGGGATCTACGAGCAGTACTTC CASSSNVGIYEQYF
NA TRBJ2-5 TRBV6-5 NA TGTGCCAGCAGTTACTCGGTCCGGGGGACAGAGACCCAGTACTTC CASSYSVRGTETQYF
NA TRBJ1-2 TRBV10-3 TRBD1 TGTGCCATCAGCGACAGGGCCAGAGATGGCTACACCTTC CAISDRARDGYTF
NA TRBJ2-7 TRBV28 NA TGTGCCAGCAAATTGGGGGACTACGAGCAGTACTTC CASKLGDYEQYF
NA TRBJ1-2 TRBV23-1 TRBD1 TGCGCCAGCAGTCAATCGGTAGGGACAGGATCATGGCCTTGTGGCTACACCTTC CASSQSVGTGSWPCGYTF
few TRBJ2-7 TRBV7-3 NA TGTGCCAGCAGCCAACGGGCTAGCGCCTCCTACGAGCAGTACTTC CASSQRASASYEQYF
NA TRBJ1-1 TRBV5-1 NA TGCGCCAGCAGCCGGGAGGGGAACACTGAAGCTTTCTTT CASSREGNTEAFF
NA TRBJ1-2 TRBV27 NA TGTGCCAGCAGGCAGGGTGCTAACTATGGCTACACCTTC CASRQGANYGYTF
NA TRBJ1-4 TRBV9 TRBD1 TGTGCCAGCAGCAGGGGACAGGGGGCGCCTAATGAAAAACTGTTTTTT CASSRGQGAPNEKLFF
NA TRBJ1-2 TRBV4-3 TRBD1 TGCGCCAGCAGCCACACCTACAGGGGAAAGCATGGCTACACCTTC CASSHTYRGKHGYTF
NA TRBJ2-7 TRBV20-1 NA TGCAGTGCACAGGGACCCTACGAGCAGTACTTC CSAQGPYEQYF
NA TRBJ1-4 TRBV29-1 NA TGCAGCGTACAACAGGGTGGACGGGAAAAACTGTTTTTT CSVQQGGREKLFF
NA TRBJ1-2 TRBV4-3 NA TGCGCCAGCAGCCAGTCAGGGGCTCGGGGCTACACCTTC CASSQSGARGYTF
NA TRBJ1-1 TRBV4-2 NA TGTGCCAGCAGCCAAGAGAAAAGGCGGGGGCCGGCTGAAGCTTTCTTT CASSQEKRRGPAEAFF
NA TRBJ2-1 TRBV9 TRBD1 TGTGCCAGCGGGGGTGACAGGGGATACAATGAGCAGTTCTTC CASGGDRGYNEQFF
NA TRBJ2-3 TRBV5-1 NA TGCGCCAGCAGCCACTCGGACAGAACAGATACGCAGTATTTT CASSHSDRTDTQYF
NA TRBJ2-2 TRBV7-9 NA TGTGCCATCCCCCGACCACTCGTCAGCGGGAACACCGGGGAGCTGTTTTTT CAIPRPLVSGNTGELFF
NA TRBJ1-2 TRBV2 TRBD1 TGTGCCAGCAGATCCGGGAGACAGGGATTTAGCGGCTACACCTTC CASRSGRQGFSGYTF
NA TRBJ2-5 TRBV30 NA TGTGCCTGGAGTCCAGGGGGACTGCAAGAGACCCAGTACTTC CAWSPGGLQETQYF
NA TRBJ2-3 TRBV15 TRBD1 TGTGCCACCCGTAGGGACAGGGTAACAGATACGCAGTATTTT CATRRDRVTDTQYF
NA TRBJ1-5 TRBV19 TRBD1 TGTGCCAGTAGCTTGGGGGACAGGAATCAGCCCCAGCATTTT CASSLGDRNQPQHF
NA TRBJ1-2 TRBV7-2 TRBD1 TGTGCCAGCAGCCCCATGGTGAGCTCCGGGACAGTCTATGGCTACACCTTC CASSPMVSSGTVYGYTF
NA TRBJ1-4 TRBV19 NA TGTGCCAGCAAGGGAGGACAAGATAATGAAAAACTGTTTTTT CASKGGQDNEKLFF
NA TRBJ2-3 TRBV4-3 TRBD2 TGCGCCAGCAGCCAGCGAGCGGGAGCAGCCACTAGCACAGATACGCAGTATTTT CASSQRAGAATSTDTQYF
NA TRBJ2-7 TRBV5-1 TRBD2 TGCGCCAGCAGCGCAACAGCGGGGGCCTACGAGCAGTACTTC CASSATAGAYEQYF
NA TRBJ2-7 TRBV27 NA TGTGCCAGCAGGATAAGACCTGGACAGATCTACGAGCAGTACTTC CASRIRPGQIYEQYF
NA TRBJ2-2 TRBV19 NA TGTGCCAGTAACCCTACAGGGTTATCCGGGGAGCTGTTTTTT CASNPTGLSGELFF
NA TRBJ2-3 TRBV6-5 NA TGTGCCAGCAGTCGTGCCGGGATTACGCAGTATTTT CASSRAGITQYF
NA TRBJ2-1 TRBV14 NA TGTGCCAGCAGCCAAGAATCCCGAGCTGAGTTCTTC CASSQESRAEFF
NA TRBJ1-1 TRBV4-2 NA TGTGCCAGCAGCCAAGATGGGCGGGCGTTGAACACTGAAGCTTTCTTT CASSQDGRALNTEAFF
NA TRBJ2-6 TRBV4-2 NA TGTGCCAGCAGCCCACTTGCGGAATGGCAGATCTCTGGGGCCAACGTCCTGACTTTC CASSPLAEWQISGANVLTF
NA TRBJ2-7 TRBV7-6 TRBD2 TGTGCCAGCAGCTTAGGCAGACTAGCGGGGGGCTACGAGCAGTACTTC CASSLGRLAGGYEQYF
NA TRBJ2-5 TRBV5-1 NA TGCGCCAGCAGCTTGACGGTGGCGGGCGCAGCGGAGACCCAGTACTTC CASSLTVAGAAETQYF
NA TRBJ2-5 TRBV4-1 NA TGCGCCAGCAGCCAAGCCGTCGGGAGTCAAGAGACCCAGTACTTC CASSQAVGSQETQYF
NA TRBJ2-6 TRBV27 NA TGTGCCAGCAGCCGCTCGGCGGGACTGGGGGGGCCCGGGACTGGGGCCAACGTCCTGACTTTC CASSRSAGLGGPGTGANVLTF
NA TRBJ2-7 TRBV7-9 TRBD1 TGTGCCAGCAGACCCGGGACAGAGAGTTTCTACGAGCAGTACTTC CASRPGTESFYEQYF
NA TRBJ1-3 TRBV7-9 TRBD1 TGTGCCAGCAGCCGGACAGGGGCTGGAAACACCATATATTTT CASSRTGAGNTIYF